One sample yielded the 32 T cell receptor beta chains listed below, sequenced in a study of blood T cell repertoires in COVID-19. Data came from immunoSEQ multiplex PCR; TCRdb stores just in-frame clones and leaves some out. This sample yields about 200,000 clones, of which roughly four fifths are seen a single time; 15% belongs to the top ten. Material for sequencing was PBMCs or T cells enriched from blood (not recorded which). The receptors were gathered from a man aged 35-49 years who had recovered from COVID-19.

The CDR3 loop reads CASSYPGQGGESRSYNEQFF. The CDR3 nucleotides read TGTGCCAGCAGCTACCCCGGACAGGGGGGCGAGTCCAGATCCTACAATGAGCAGTTCTTC. The chain links TRBV5-4 to TRBJ2-1; 10 bases are a match to TRBD1. V gave up 3 bases and J gave up 1 base; unmatched junction bases: 16. This CDR3 region has 20 residues. Per germline, CDR1 SGHNT and CDR2 YYREEE (reference sequence). The entire variable domain, with the rest obtained from reference TRBV5-4 and TRBJ2-1, is as follows: ETGVTQSPTHLIKTRGQQVTLRCSSQSGHNTVSWYQQALGQGPQFIFQYYREEENGRGNFPPRFSGLQFPNYSSELNVNALELDDSALYLCASSYPGQGGESRSYNEQFFGPGTRLTVL.

The chain carries TRBV30 and TRBJ1-1; D remains unclear. CDR3 size: 13 residues. Trimming stripped 0 bases from V and 4 bases from J, with 9 bases between. The V gene's germline CDR1 is GTSNPN and CDR2 SVGIG (reference sequence). The CDR3 DNA is TGTGCCTGGAGTGTATTGTCCCGCACTGAAGCTTTCTTT. Its translation: CAWSVLSRTEAFF.

V gene TRBV29-1 combines with J gene TRBJ1-2; perhaps TRBD1 as D (6 bases). Trimming took 3 bases from V and 2 from J, leaving 10 bases between them. This CDR3 has 13 amino acids. The V gene's germline CDR1 is SQVTM and CDR2 ANQGSEA. The CDR3 DNA follows: TGCAGCGTTGAGGCAGGGACAAACTATGGCTACACCTTC. It encodes CSVEAGTNYGYTF. The full variable domain, completed using reference TRBV29-1 and TRBJ1-2, is SAVISQKPSRDICQRGTSLTIQCQVDSQVTMMFWYRQQPGQSLTLIATANQGSEATYESGFVIDKFPISRPNLTFSTLTVSNMSPEDSSIYLCSVEAGTNYGYTFGSGTRLTVV.

The chain links TRBV6-5 to TRBJ1-4, with no clear D. The germline CDR1 and CDR2 sequences are MNHEY and SVGAGI. V was shortened by 0 bases and J by 8 bases, with 13 bases between the two germline ends. This CDR3 is built from 15 residues. The CDR3 spells CASSYSPGVKEKLFF. CDR3 bases: TGTGCCAGCAGTTACTCGCCAGGTGTGAAAGAAAAACTGTTTTTT.

This clone was detected only once. This chain links TRBV5-4 with TRBJ2-2; 7 bases line up with TRBD2. Germline assignment: CDR1 SGHNT and CDR2 YYREEE (reference sequence). V dropped 3 bases and J dropped 1; count of bases not matched to a gene: 9. This CDR3 comprises 17 residues. CDR3 sequence (DNA): TGTGCCAGCAGCTCCGGGACGAGCGGGAAGAACACCGGGGAGCTGTTTTTT. Its translation: CASSSGTSGKNTGELFF. Supplemented by reference TRBV5-4 and TRBJ2-2, the full variable domain reads ETGVTQSPTHLIKTRGQQVTLRCSSQSGHNTVSWYQQALGQGPQFIFQYYREEENGRGNFPPRFSGLQFPNYSSELNVNALELDDSALYLCASSSGTSGKNTGELFFGEGSRLTVL.

Comment on this clone: The same CDR3 can be traced to other DNA sequences in this sample. This chain connects TRBV19 to TRBJ2-7; 7 nucleotides line up with TRBD1. The CDR3 loop spans 14 amino acids. The V and J ends lost 6 bases and 3 bases, in that order; junction bases with no gene match: 8. Germline loops: CDR1 LNHDA, CDR2 SQIVND (reference sequence). The CDR3 region has the DNA TGTGCCAGTAGGAAGGGTAGGGGGCTCTACGAGCAGTACTTC. Translating it yields CASRKGRGLYEQYF.

The gene calls are TRBV7-9 and TRBJ2-2; 8 bases map to TRBD1. Trimming took 2 bases from V and 0 from J; bases not matched to a gene: 2. Germline V gene sequence: CDR1 SEHNR, CDR2 FQNEAQ (reference sequence). This CDR3 has 16 amino acids. CDR3 protein: CASSLRTGSNTGELFF. The CDR3 coding sequence is TGTGCCAGCAGCTTAAGGACAGGGTCGAACACCGGGGAGCTGTTTTTT.

The chain recombines TRBV28 with TRBJ2-7; a possible D gene is TRBD1 (7 bases). Germline V gene data show CDR1 as MDHEN and CDR2 as SYDVKM. V shed 3 bases and J shed 7 bases, with 13 bases lying between them. CDR3 length: 13 amino acids. The CDR3 sequence: CASSLTGTSEQYF. DNA of the CDR3: TGTGCCAGCAGTTTGACAGGGACTTCAGAGCAGTACTTC.

The chain uses TRBV2 and TRBJ1-5, with a weak D call TRBD1 (6 bases). Germline CDR1 SNHLY, CDR2 FYNNEI. Deletions cut 6 bases from V and 4 bases from J, with 16 bases between. The CDR3 covers 15 residues. CDR3 nucleotide sequence: TGTGCCAGCAGCGAGACCGGGACACCGAATCAGCCCCAGCATTTT. Amino acids: CASSETGTPNQPQHF. Based on the CDR3 plus reference TRBV2 and TRBJ1-5, the full variable domain is EPEVTQTPSHQVTQMGQEVILRCVPISNHLYFYWYRQILGQKVEFLVSFYNNEISEKSEIFDDQFSVERPDGSNFTLKIRSTKLEDSAMYFCASSETGTPNQPQHFGDGTRLSIL.

The V gene is TRBV29-1, the J gene TRBJ2-7; 9 bases are a match to TRBD1. Looked up from germline, CDR1 is SQVTM and CDR2 is ANQGSEA. The CDR3 runs to 12 residues. Trimming cost V 7 bases and J 3 bases; bases outside gene matches: 4. CDR3 in amino acids: CSGGTGFYEQYF. The CDR3 coding sequence is TGCAGCGGCGGGACAGGGTTCTACGAGCAGTACTTC.

The chain uses TRBV20-1 and TRBJ1-1; D ambiguous. Trimming pared 2 bases from V and 10 bases from J, leaving 11 bases between. The CDR3 consists of 11 residues. The germline CDR1 and CDR2 sequences are DFQATT and SNEGSKA (reference sequence). The CDR3 sequence: CSARSPRGAFF. In nucleotides, the CDR3 is TGCAGTGCTAGATCCCCCAGAGGAGCTTTCTTT.

The chain employs TRBV10-3 and TRBJ2-7, with a weak D call TRBD1 (6 bases). Deletions cut 11 bases from V and 6 bases from J, with 20 bases between. The CDR3 totals 13 residues. CDR1 is ENHRY, CDR2 SYGVKD, per germline. The DNA of the CDR3 is TGTGCCGTGACCTCCCTACAGGGTGGCGAGCAGTACTTC. It codes for CAVTSLQGGEQYF.

The V and J genes are TRBV30 and TRBJ2-1; TRBD2 matches 7 bases. Losses at the gene ends were 0 bases for V and 3 bases for J; bases not matched to a gene: 5. The CDR3 extends over 15 amino acids. Germline CDR1 reads GTSNPN; CDR2 reads SVGIG (reference sequence). The CDR3 DNA reads TGTGCCTGGAGTGTCCGGGGGGTTCTCTACAATGAGCAGTTCTTC. This translates into CAWSVRGVLYNEQFF.

The V gene is TRBV18, the J gene TRBJ2-2; the match to TRBD2 covers 7 bases. Germline V gene lookup returns CDR1 KGHSH and CDR2 LQKENI. The CDR3 runs 15 residues. V lost 1 base and J lost 6; bases outside the gene matches: 5. The CDR3 protein is CASSPLLADPGELFF. For the CDR3, the DNA is TGTGCCAGCTCACCACTGCTAGCGGACCCCGGGGAGCTGTTTTTT. The variable domain in full, with the rest retrieved from reference TRBV18 and TRBJ2-2, is NAGVMQNPRHLVRRRGQEARLRCSPMKGHSHVYWYRQLPEEGLKFMVYLQKENIIDESGMPKERFSAEFPKEGPSILRIQQVVRGDSAAYFCASSPLLADPGELFFGEGSRLTVL.

This chain uses TRBV28 with TRBJ1-2; no definite D call. The CDR3 length is 14 residues. In germline, CDR1 is MDHEN, CDR2 SYDVKM. Trimming removed 6 bases from V and 2 bases from J, with 13 bases in between. Here the CDR3 DNA reads TGTGCCAGCAGATCCCTGGGCATAAACTATGGCTACACCTTC. Translation: CASRSLGINYGYTF.

This clone showed up just a few times. The V and J genes are TRBV18 and TRBJ1-5, with D uncertain. V was cut by 0 bases and J by 5 bases, with 11 bases left in between. CDR3 length: 15 amino acids. Per germline, CDR1 KGHSH and CDR2 LQKENI. CDR3 amino acids: CASSPPGPADQPQHF. CDR3 DNA sequence: TGTGCCAGCTCACCACCTGGGCCAGCGGATCAGCCCCAGCATTTT.

This clone has a count of ten or more. This chain joins TRBV3-1 (or the pseudogene TRBV3-2) and TRBJ1-3; perhaps TRBD1 as D (5 bases). Looked up from germline, CDR1 is LGHDT and CDR2 is YNNKEL (reference sequence). The CDR3 has 15 residues. Trimming shortened V by 1 base and J by 0 bases, and 7 bases separated the two germline ends. The CDR3 reads CASSQGDFSGNTIYF. The CDR3 nucleotides are TGTGCCAGCAGCCAAGGGGACTTCTCTGGAAACACCATATATTTT.

The gene calls are TRBV5-1 and TRBJ1-4; D may be TRBD1 (6 bases). The CDR3 is 16 residues long. V was pared by 4 bases and J by 0 bases, with 13 bases between. Germline V gene lookup returns CDR1 SGHRS and CDR2 YFSETQ. CDR3 sequence reads: CASSIGQRATNEKLFF. The CDR3, as DNA: TGCGCCAGCAGCATCGGACAGCGTGCAACTAATGAAAAACTGTTTTTT. Variable domain in full (rest from reference TRBV5-1 and TRBJ1-4): KAGVTQTPRYLIKTRGQQVTLSCSPISGHRSVSWYQQTPGQGLQFLFEYFSETQRNKGNFPGRFSGRQFSNSRSEMNVSTLELGDSALYLCASSIGQRATNEKLFFGSGTQLSVL.

The J gene is TRBJ2-7, the V gene TRBV28; TRBD1 agrees at 8 bases. Germline CDR1 is MDHEN and CDR2 is SYDVKM. The CDR3 covers 14 residues. V lost 5 bases to trimming and J lost 3 bases; unmatched junction nucleotides: 6. As DNA, the CDR3 is TGTGCCAGCAGTCCGAGGACAGGGAACTACGAGCAGTACTTC. Protein sequence: CASSPRTGNYEQYF.

The rearrangement uses TRBV9 and TRBJ2-6; D is ambiguous. The CDR3 spans 17 residues. In germline, CDR1 is SGDLS, CDR2 YYNGEE. V lost 3 bases and J lost 0, with 13 bases in between. CDR3: CASSDSPVRSGANVLTF. DNA for the CDR3: TGTGCCAGCAGCGATTCTCCGGTGCGCTCTGGGGCCAACGTCCTGACTTTC.

The CDR3 region has the DNA TGTGCCAGCAGCCAAGATCCGCCGTGGACAGGGGGTAATTCACCCCTCCACTTT. As protein: CASSQDPPWTGGNSPLHF. This chain joins TRBV4-2 and TRBJ1-6; TRBD1 matches at 10 bases. The V gene's germline CDR1 is LGHNA and CDR2 YNFKEQ. Trimming removed 0 bases from V and 6 bases from J; junction bases left unmatched: 8. This CDR3 spans 18 amino acids.

The rearrangement joins TRBV13 to TRBJ1-1; D is perhaps TRBD1 (6 bases). Trimming cost V 3 bases and J 1 base, with 12 bases left between them. CDR3 size: 15 residues. Germline lookup yields CDR1 PRHDT and CDR2 FYEKMQ (reference sequence). The CDR3 region has the DNA TGTGCCAGCAGCTTTGACAGGTCAGGGAACACTGAAGCTTTCTTT. Its protein product is CASSFDRSGNTEAFF.

In its sample, this clone was seen once. V usage is TRBV7-3 and J usage is TRBJ2-2; D not certain. The germline V gene has CDR1 SGHTA and CDR2 FQGTGA. Trimming took 2 bases from V and 1 from J, leaving 11 bases between them. This CDR3 region has 16 residues. The CDR3 coding sequence is TGTGCCAGCAGCTTACTCGGCTCAGGGAACACCGGGGAGCTGTTTTTT. Translating gives CASSLLGSGNTGELFF.

This clone was observed a single time. The rearrangement uses TRBV6-1 and TRBJ1-6; D remains ambiguous. Per germline, CDR1 MNHNS and CDR2 SASEGT. V lost 6 bases to trimming and J lost 6 bases, with 9 bases between them. The CDR3 is 13 amino acids. CDR3 residues: CASSPVPNSPLHF. CDR3 nucleotide sequence: TGTGCCAGCAGCCCAGTACCTAATTCACCCCTCCACTTT.

The J gene is TRBJ1-1, the V gene TRBV3-1 (or the pseudogene TRBV3-2); D gene ambiguous. Germline CDR1 is LGHDT and CDR2 is YNNKEL (reference sequence). V lost 1 base, J lost 3 bases, and 6 bases lay in between. The CDR3 has 13 residues. The CDR3 DNA reads as TGTGCCAGCAGCCAAGGCCGGGACACTGAAGCTTTCTTT. It codes for CASSQGRDTEAFF.

This clone was seen only a few times. V and J are TRBV5-1 and TRBJ2-1; D not certain. The CDR3 extends over 12 amino acids. With 3 bases removed from V and 8 bases from J, the gap between germline ends came to 9 bases. CDR1 is SGHRS, CDR2 YFSETQ, per germline. CDR3 sequence (DNA): TGCGCCAGCAGCTCAACTGTGGATGAGCAGTTCTTC. It encodes CASSSTVDEQFF.

The rearrangement joins TRBV27 to TRBJ2-2, with D possibly matching TRBD2 (6 bases). The CDR3 sequence is 18 residues long. CDR1 is MNHEY and CDR2 is SMNVEV in the germline V gene (reference sequence). The ends were cut back, 4 bases at V and 2 bases at J, with 20 bases in the middle. The CDR3 sequence is CASSSLLAVHSNTGELFF. DNA of the CDR3: TGTGCCAGCAGTTCTCTATTAGCGGTTCATTCTAACACCGGGGAGCTGTTTTTT.

This clone was counted once. The genes are TRBV28 and TRBJ1-1; no firm D call. Trimming stripped 6 bases from V and 3 bases from J, with 20 bases between. From germline, CDR1 is MDHEN and CDR2 SYDVKM. This CDR3 is 16 amino acids long. CDR3 sequence: CASSPARRNMYTEAFF. CDR3 bases: TGTGCCAGCAGCCCCGCGAGGAGGAATATGTACACTGAAGCTTTCTTT.

The chain is built from TRBV7-2 and TRBJ2-2; tentatively, D is TRBD1 (7 bases). CDR1 SGHTA and CDR2 FQGNSA come from the germline V gene. Between the trimmed V and J ends, which lost 5 bases and 5 bases, there was a span of 18 bases. CDR3 length: 16 amino acids. CDR3 sequence reads: CASSRRGGTETGELFF. The CDR3 bases are TGTGCCAGCAGCCGGAGGGGTGGGACAGAGACCGGGGAGCTGTTTTTT.

The chain carries TRBV3-1 (or the pseudogene TRBV3-2) and TRBJ2-1; no clear D. The CDR3 spans 12 residues. With 9 bases removed from V and 3 bases from J, the gap between germline ends came to 9 bases. Germline CDR1 and CDR2: LGHDT and YNNKEL (reference sequence). Here the CDR3 reads CASSGLYNEQFF. The CDR3 DNA follows: TGTGCCAGTAGTGGTCTCTACAATGAGCAGTTCTTC.

This clone was observed a handful of times. The chain recombines TRBV9 with TRBJ1-1; D is ambiguous. Germline CDR1 is SGDLS and CDR2 is YYNGEE. The CDR3 length is 17 residues. V shed 1 base and J shed 0 bases, with 16 bases lying between them. CDR3: CASSVSSESRLNTEAFF. CDR3 nucleotides: TGTGCCAGCAGCGTAAGCTCAGAATCGAGGTTGAACACTGAAGCTTTCTTT.

V is TRBV11-2 and J is TRBJ2-1, with 10 bases identical to TRBD2. Looked up from germline, CDR1 is SGHAT and CDR2 is FQNNGV. The trim removed 4 bases at V and 10 bases at J, leaving 4 bases unmatched. The CDR3 is 13 residues long. CDR3 in DNA: TGTGCCAGCAGCTCATTACTAGCGGGAGAGCAGTTCTTC. It codes for CASSSLLAGEQFF.